Below, 21 T cell receptor beta chains from the same sample are listed, as sequenced in a study of chemoradiotherapy in HPV16-positive cancers. The assay was immunoSEQ multiplex PCR, and TCRdb's table has in-frame clones only and misses some. There are about 8,700 clones in the sample; roughly 70% occur only once, and 7.5% to 9% lies in the top ten. The sample here was taken from a patient who underwent chemoradiotherapy. The receptors shown here come from a human donor with HPV-associated anogenital cancer.

This clone is medium-sized (0.01 to 0.1%) within its sample. V usage is TRBV27 and J usage is TRBJ2-7; TRBD2 matches at 10 bases. Unmatched junction bases numbered 14, after V lost 2 bases and J lost 7 bases. Germline loops: CDR1 MNHEY, CDR2 SMNVEV (reference sequence). The CDR3 spans 17 residues. The CDR3 bases are TGTGCCAGCAGTTTAACGCCCCGGCTAGCGGGAGAAGGGGAGCAGTACTTC. It encodes CASSLTPRLAGEGEQYF.

The CDR3 DNA follows: TGTGCCAGCAGAGATGGGGGGGGGATTACAGATACGCAGTATTTT. Amino acids: CASRDGGGITDTQYF. The V call is TRBV6-5, the J call TRBJ2-3, with 7 nucleotides matching TRBD2. V dropped 6 bases and J dropped 3; count of bases not matched to a gene: 9. Germline V gene lookup returns CDR1 MNHEY and CDR2 SVGAGI. The CDR3 length is 15 residues.

This chain links TRBV7-8 with TRBJ2-1; 10 bases agree with TRBD2. V lost 6 bases and J lost 4; bases outside the gene matches: 6. CDR1 and CDR2 from the germline V gene are SGHVS and FQNEAQ. This CDR3 contains 15 residues. CDR3 nucleotide sequence: TGTGCCAGCAGTCAGACTAGCGGGCCTTACAATGAGCAGTTCTTC. This gives the protein CASSQTSGPYNEQFF.

The chain uses TRBV7-2 and TRBJ2-7; the D call may be TRBD1 or TRBD2 (6 bases each). Trimming pared 5 bases from V and 2 bases from J, leaving 16 bases between. The germline V gene has CDR1 SGHTA and CDR2 FQGNSA. CDR3 size: 15 residues. CDR3 protein: CASSQGRGTTYEQYF. The CDR3 DNA reads as TGTGCCAGCAGCCAGGGGCGCGGGACGACCTACGAGCAGTACTTC.

The rearrangement joins TRBV6-4 to TRBJ2-2, with 8 bases aligning to TRBD2. The CDR3 length is 13 residues. Germline CDR1 and CDR2: MRHNA and SNTAGT. V lost 5 bases, J lost 4 bases, and 0 bases stayed unmatched. The CDR3 DNA reads as TGTGCCAGCAGTAGCGGGAGCACCGGGGAGCTGTTTTTT. It encodes CASSSGSTGELFF.

This chain links TRBV2 with TRBJ2-3; 8 nucleotides match TRBD1. The CDR3 is made up of 13 amino acids. Trimming removed 9 bases from V and 1 base from J; junction bases left unmatched: 3. Per germline, CDR1 SNHLY and CDR2 FYNNEI. CDR3: CARATGGTDTQYF. The CDR3 DNA is TGTGCCAGGGCGACAGGGGGCACAGATACGCAGTATTTT.

This chain joins TRBV7-2 and TRBJ2-2, with a possible D match to TRBD1 (5 bases). This CDR3 comprises 16 residues. Trimming pared 7 bases from V and 1 base from J, leaving 16 bases between. Germline V CDR1 and CDR2: SGHTA, FQGNSA. CDR3 in DNA: TGTGCCAGCATTCTAAGGGTGACAGTGAACACCGGGGAGCTGTTTTTT. This gives the protein CASILRVTVNTGELFF.

J is TRBJ2-1 and V is TRBV5-1, with 10 positions matching TRBD1. This CDR3 spans 17 amino acids. With V trimmed by 0 bases and J by 5 bases, 8 bases remained unmatched. Germline V gene data show CDR1 as SGHRS and CDR2 as YFSETQ. CDR3 region: CASSLAVGTGVNNEQFF. The CDR3 bases are TGCGCCAGCAGCTTGGCCGTCGGGACAGGGGTAAACAATGAGCAGTTCTTC.

The V call is TRBV7-8, the J call TRBJ1-2, with D hard to call. Trimming shortened V by 1 base and J by 5 bases, and 23 bases separated the two germline ends. CDR3 size: 18 residues. Germline V gene sequence: CDR1 SGHVS, CDR2 FQNEAQ. The CDR3 protein is CASSLGHRSPRGEYGYTF. CDR3 in DNA: TGTGCCAGCAGCTTAGGCCACAGAAGTCCAAGAGGAGAGTATGGCTACACCTTC. The complete variable domain, with remaining parts taken from reference TRBV7-8 and TRBJ1-2, reads GAGVSQSPRYKVAKRGQDVALRCDPISGHVSLFWYQQALGQGPEFLTYFQNEAQLDKSGLPSDRFFAERPEGSVSTLKIQRTQQEDSAVYLCASSLGHRSPRGEYGYTFGSGTRLTVV.

The gene calls are TRBV6-5 and TRBJ1-6; TRBD1 matches at 12 bases. CDR3 length equals 15 residues. The V and J ends lost 4 bases and 10 bases, in that order; junction bases with no gene match: 5. Per germline, CDR1 MNHEY and CDR2 SVGAGI. The CDR3: CASSWGTGGGSPLHF. As DNA, the CDR3 is TGTGCCAGCAGTTGGGGGACAGGGGGCGGATCACCCCTCCACTTT.

This chain joins TRBV30 and TRBJ2-3; 12 bases map to TRBD2. There are 14 residues in the CDR3. Germline loops: CDR1 GTSNPN, CDR2 SVGIG (reference sequence). V was pared by 1 base and J by 4 bases, with 0 bases of the junction left unmatched. CDR3 protein: CAWSGLAGADTQYF. The CDR3 coding sequence is TGTGCCTGGAGTGGACTAGCGGGAGCAGATACGCAGTATTTT. Full variable domain (missing parts from reference TRBV30 and TRBJ2-3): SQTIHQWPATLVQPVGSPLSLECTVEGTSNPNLYWYRQAAGRGLQLLFYSVGIGQISSEVPQNLSASRPQDRQFILSSKKLLLSDSGFYLCAWSGLAGADTQYFGPGTRLTVL.

This chain links TRBV6-4 with TRBJ2-5; 8 nucleotides align to TRBD1. The CDR3 consists of 16 residues. The junction had 10 bases not matched to a gene; V was cut back by 3 bases and J by 4 bases. The germline V gene has CDR1 MRHNA and CDR2 SNTAGT. CDR3 sequence (DNA): TGTGCCAGCAGTGAAGAGGACAGGGCAATGGGAGAGACCCAGTACTTC. It encodes CASSEEDRAMGETQYF.

The CDR3 is CASRTSSLGSGELFF. In DNA form, the CDR3 reads TGCGCCAGCAGAACATCTAGTCTGGGTTCCGGGGAGCTGTTTTTT. The chain employs TRBV4-3 and TRBJ2-2; D call uncertain. This CDR3 is 15 amino acids long. V was cut by 6 bases and J by 6 bases, with 17 bases left in between. Germline CDR1 reads LGHNA; CDR2 reads YSLEER.

V usage is TRBV27 and J usage is TRBJ1-2; possibly TRBD1 for D (6 bases). The CDR3 totals 13 residues. CDR1 is MNHEY, CDR2 SMNVEV, per germline (reference sequence). V lost 6 bases and J 4 bases, leaving 12 bases between the germline ends. This chain's CDR3 is CASSPRGVYGYTF. The DNA of the CDR3 is TGTGCCAGCAGCCCCAGGGGTGTCTATGGCTACACCTTC.

J is TRBJ2-1 and V is TRBV28, with D possibly being TRBD1 or TRBD2 (5 bases each). The germline gives CDR1 MDHEN, CDR2 SYDVKM. V shed 4 bases and J shed 9 bases, with 13 bases lying between them. The CDR3 is 13 residues long. CDR3 DNA: TGTGCCAGCAGTTCCGACAGCGGCGGTGAGCAGTTCTTC. This sequence encodes CASSSDSGGEQFF. The whole variable domain, filled in from reference TRBV28 and TRBJ2-1, reads DVKVTQSSRYLVKRTGEKVFLECVQDMDHENMFWYRQDPGLGLRLIYFSYDVKMKEKGDIPEGYSVSREKKERFSLILESASTNQTSMYLCASSSDSGGEQFFGPGTRLTVL.

The rearrangement uses TRBV2 and TRBJ1-4; D might be TRBD1 (6 bases). The CDR3 is 15 residues long. CDR1 and CDR2 from the germline V gene are SNHLY and FYNNEI. The V gene lost 5 bases and the J gene lost 0 bases, with 10 bases spanning the gap. This CDR3 is CASSKRTATNEKLFF. In DNA form, the CDR3 reads TGTGCCAGCAGTAAAAGGACAGCAACTAATGAAAAACTGTTTTTT.

V is TRBV30 and J is TRBJ1-2, with D unresolved. Trimming stripped 4 bases from V and 3 bases from J, with 21 bases between. The CDR3 is 16 residues long. Germline CDR1 and CDR2: GTSNPN and SVGIG (reference sequence). The CDR3 DNA sequence: TGTGCCTGGAACTCAGGCCAGAGGGCGCAAGACTATGGCTACACCTTC. Translation: CAWNSGQRAQDYGYTF.

The V call is TRBV7-2, the J call TRBJ2-5; no reliable D call. The length of the CDR3 is 13 residues. CDR1 and CDR2 from the germline V gene are SGHTA and FQGNSA. V was clipped by 2 bases and J by 5 bases, with 9 bases between them. CDR3 in DNA: TGTGCCAGCAGCTTACAGGTATTGGAGACCCAGTACTTC. Amino acid sequence: CASSLQVLETQYF.

The chain uses TRBV7-3 and TRBJ2-1, with D tentatively TRBD1 (5 bases). The CDR3 runs to 13 residues. CDR1 SGHTA and CDR2 FQGTGA come from the germline V gene. Trimming shortened V by 2 bases and J by 7 bases, and 9 bases separated the two germline ends. The CDR3 loop is CASSLGADNEQFF. The DNA for the CDR3 is TGTGCCAGCAGCTTAGGGGCAGATAATGAGCAGTTCTTC.

A few counts support this clone. The chain links TRBV2 to TRBJ1-5; D unclear. The CDR3 runs 14 residues. V lost 3 bases and J lost 2, with 8 bases in between. Germline values: CDR1 SNHLY, CDR2 FYNNEI. In nucleotides, the CDR3 is TGTGCCAGCAGTGAGGAGGGTGGCAATCAGCCCCAGCATTTT. As protein: CASSEEGGNQPQHF.

This clone was detected a few times. The chain employs TRBV5-1 and TRBJ1-1; D is uncertain. Germline lookup yields CDR1 SGHRS and CDR2 YFSETQ. This CDR3 has 13 residues. The V end was cut by 0 bases, the J end by 0 bases, with 3 bases between. The CDR3 loop reads CASSLGLNTEAFF. As DNA, the CDR3 is TGCGCCAGCAGCTTGGGATTGAACACTGAAGCTTTCTTT.